Each of the 32 T cell receptor beta chains below was sequenced from the same sample in a study of regulatory and conventional T cells in RAG deficiency. Measured with immunoSEQ multiplex PCR; TCRdb has only the in-frame clones, and not every one. Of about 20,000 clones in the sample, approximately 88% were seen once. Regulatory T cells were sorted from blood as CD4+ CD25-high CD127-low cells. Another study also made use of these data, one on regulatory T cells. This second study says: Amplification used 52 TRBV primers and 13 TRBJ primers.

The sequenced sample consisted of Tregs sorted from blood. The receptors derive from a human donor in good health.

There are a few counts of this clone. The chain links TRBV27 to TRBJ1-5, with D possibly matching TRBD1 (6 bases). Germline V gene sequence: CDR1 MNHEY, CDR2 SMNVEV (reference sequence). The V and J ends lost 3 bases and 2 bases respectively, with 11 bases between them. The CDR3 sequence is 15 residues long. DNA of the CDR3: TGTGCCAGCAGTTTTTCGGGGGCGCGCAATCAGCCCCAGCATTTT. It codes for CASSFSGARNQPQHF.

This chain's CDR3 is CASSSGFGQAYEQYF. For the CDR3, the DNA is TGTGCCAGCAGTTCCGGCTTCGGACAGGCCTACGAGCAGTACTTC. The chain has TRBV28 and TRBJ2-7, with 7 nucleotides matching TRBD1. Germline assignment: CDR1 MDHEN and CDR2 SYDVKM. This CDR3 has 15 amino acids. Trimming took 4 bases from V and 2 from J; bases not matched to a gene: 8.

The chain combines TRBV6-6 with TRBJ2-2, with unresolved D. Per germline, CDR1 MNHNY and CDR2 SVGAGI (reference sequence). Trimming shortened V by 2 bases and J by 6 bases, and 13 bases separated the two germline ends. The CDR3 is 15 amino acids. The CDR3 loop is CASSYIVRSSGELFF. Here the CDR3 DNA reads TGTGCCAGCAGTTACATTGTCAGGAGTTCCGGGGAGCTGTTTTTT.

The chain combines TRBV19 with TRBJ1-5; D perhaps matches TRBD1 (5 bases). This CDR3 contains 16 residues. CDR1 and CDR2 from the germline V gene are LNHDA and SQIVND (reference sequence). V lost 3 bases to trimming and J lost 6 bases, with 18 bases between them. The CDR3 nucleotides read TGTGCCAGTAGTATTCGGGGCAGGCGTCTCGGTCAGCCCCAGCATTTT. This codes for CASSIRGRRLGQPQHF.

This chain uses TRBV6-1 with TRBJ2-2; 8 bases line up with TRBD1. The CDR3 consists of 16 residues. Germline CDR1 MNHNS, CDR2 SASEGT. V was clipped by 2 bases and J by 4 bases; unmatched bases: 6. The CDR3 loop is CASSELAGGRTGELFF. CDR3 nucleotide sequence: TGTGCCAGCAGTGAATTGGCAGGGGGCCGCACCGGGGAGCTGTTTTTT.

The V gene is TRBV6-1, the J gene TRBJ1-6; D perhaps matches TRBD1 (6 bases). The V end lost 3 bases, the J end lost 5 bases, and 14 bases lay between the germline ends. CDR1 MNHNS and CDR2 SASEGT come from the germline V gene. There are 16 residues in the CDR3. The CDR3 loop is CASSDRRGTDNSPLHF. The CDR3 DNA reads TGTGCCAGCAGTGACCGTAGGGGGACCGATAATTCACCCCTCCACTTT.

The chain links TRBV14 to TRBJ1-2; possibly TRBD1 for D (5 bases). Trimming shortened V by 10 bases and J by 8 bases, and 20 bases separated the two germline ends. The germline V gene has CDR1 SGHDN and CDR2 FVKESK. The CDR3 is 13 amino acids. The CDR3 sequence is CATTSGQGRGYTF. CDR3 bases: TGTGCCACCACTAGTGGGCAGGGTCGGGGCTACACCTTC.

The chain has TRBV25-1 and TRBJ1-1; 8 nucleotides line up with TRBD1. Unmatched junction bases numbered 1, after V lost 6 bases and J lost 1 base. Germline loops: CDR1 MGHDK, CDR2 SYGVNS. The CDR3 runs 13 residues. The CDR3 protein is CASRDRGNTEAFF. DNA for the CDR3: TGTGCCAGCAGAGACAGGGGGAACACTGAAGCTTTCTTT.

The J gene is TRBJ1-2, the V gene TRBV28; 7 bases align to TRBD1. Germline loops: CDR1 MDHEN, CDR2 SYDVKM. V lost 2 bases to trimming and J lost 7 bases; unmatched junction nucleotides: 13. This CDR3 spans 16 amino acids. For the CDR3, the DNA is TGTGCCAGCAGTTTACTATCTAGGGGGCGAGCGGTTGGCTACACCTTC. Translation: CASSLLSRGRAVGYTF.

This chain uses TRBV6-5 with TRBJ2-7; the D is unclear. V shed 4 bases and J shed 3 bases, with 19 bases lying between them. This CDR3 has 16 residues. Per germline, CDR1 MNHEY and CDR2 SVGAGI. The CDR3 nucleotides are TGTGCCAGCAGTTCCCGGCGCCCGGGTTCCATCTACGAGCAGTACTTC. This gives the protein CASSSRRPGSIYEQYF.

The V call is TRBV9, the J call TRBJ1-1, with 8 bases aligning to TRBD1. Per the germline V gene, CDR1 is SGDLS and CDR2 is YYNGEE. V trimming: 2 bases; J trimming: 3 bases; junction bases outside the gene matches: 9. The CDR3 length is 16 residues. CDR3 coding DNA: TGTGCCAGCAGCGTCGGACAGGGTATGGCGTACACTGAAGCTTTCTTT. This codes for CASSVGQGMAYTEAFF.

Note on this clone: Different DNA sequences within this sample yield the same CDR3. The chain uses TRBV28 and TRBJ2-5; a possible D gene is TRBD2 (7 bases). In germline, CDR1 is MDHEN, CDR2 SYDVKM. CDR3 length equals 15 residues. Trimming stripped 9 bases from V and 2 bases from J, with 19 bases between. The CDR3 sequence is CASSRGGGGQETQYF. The CDR3 DNA follows: TGTGCCAGTTCTCGTGGGGGCGGGGGTCAAGAGACCCAGTACTTC.

The chain joins TRBV18 to TRBJ2-5, with D uncertain. Matching the DNA end better, TRBJ2-7 makes the J call doubtful. Germline V gives CDR1 KGHSH, CDR2 LQKENI. CDR3 size: 12 residues. CDR3 sequence: CASSSNSYEQYF. Here the CDR3 DNA reads TGTGCCAGCTCATCAAACTCCTACGAGCAGTACTTC.

V is TRBV4-2 and J is TRBJ1-2; possibly TRBD1 for D (5 bases). V lost 0 bases and J 6 bases, leaving 14 bases between the germline ends. Germline CDR1 is LGHNA and CDR2 is YNFKEQ. The CDR3 totals 15 residues. CDR3 DNA: TGTGCCAGCAGCCAAGAAGGATTAGGGGAGGATGGCTACACCTTC. Translating gives CASSQEGLGEDGYTF.

CDR3 DNA: TGTGCCTGGAGTTTTGAGAGTGAGCAGTACTTC. This gives the protein CAWSFESEQYF. The chain combines TRBV30 with TRBJ2-7; D ambiguous. V dropped 2 bases and J dropped 7 bases, with 9 bases sitting between them. This CDR3 comprises 11 residues. Germline values: CDR1 GTSNPN, CDR2 SVGIG (reference sequence).

This chain links TRBV7-9 with TRBJ2-5; 12 bases are a match to TRBD1. The J call may be faulty, since TRBJ2-7 better matches the DNA end. The CDR3 sequence is 15 residues long. CDR1 SEHNR and CDR2 FQNEAQ come from the germline V gene (reference sequence). The CDR3 reads CALTRDRGPLREQYF. CDR3 sequence (DNA): TGTGCCCTCACCCGGGACAGGGGGCCTCTACGCGAGCAGTACTTC.

The V gene is TRBV6-5, the J gene TRBJ1-1; D remains unclear. The CDR3 length is 15 residues. The V end was cut by 3 bases, the J end by 5 bases, with 16 bases between. Germline lookup yields CDR1 MNHEY and CDR2 SVGAGI. The DNA of the CDR3 is TGTGCCAGCAGTTATAGGTCGGTTGGAAGGACTGAAGCTTTCTTT. This codes for CASSYRSVGRTEAFF.

The gene calls are TRBV28 and TRBJ2-1; 16 bases map to TRBD2. The CDR3 length is 17 residues. With 3 bases clipped from V and 4 bases from J, the junction kept 3 bases outside the gene matches. The V gene's germline CDR1 is MDHEN and CDR2 SYDVKM. CDR3 protein: CASSFEGLAGGYNEQFF. In DNA form, the CDR3 reads TGTGCCAGCAGTTTTGAGGGACTAGCGGGAGGGTACAATGAGCAGTTCTTC.

This chain joins TRBV9 and TRBJ1-4; D gene uncertain. Germline CDR1 SGDLS, CDR2 YYNGEE. The CDR3 runs 14 residues. Trimming left V 4 bases short and J 10 bases short, with 17 bases between. CDR3 loop: CASSLSALPGKLFF. CDR3 nucleotide sequence: TGTGCCAGCAGCCTCAGTGCTCTGCCCGGAAAACTGTTTTTT.

This sequence joins TRBV5-1 and TRBJ1-2; D perhaps matches TRBD1 (6 bases). V was trimmed by 7 bases and J by 6 bases, leaving 16 bases between them. Germline assignment: CDR1 SGHRS and CDR2 YFSETQ. The CDR3 contains 13 residues. The CDR3 sequence is CASRRQVVDGYTF. In DNA form, the CDR3 reads TGCGCCAGCCGAAGACAGGTAGTCGATGGCTACACCTTC.

The J gene is TRBJ2-7, the V gene TRBV7-8, with TRBD1 as a possible D gene (6 bases). Germline CDR1 SGHVS, CDR2 FQNEAQ. V was trimmed by 2 bases and J by 3 bases, leaving 11 bases between them. This CDR3 has 14 residues. This CDR3 is CASSLWDIDYEQYF. In DNA, the CDR3 is TGTGCCAGCAGCTTATGGGACATAGACTACGAGCAGTACTTC. The full variable domain, completed using reference TRBV7-8 and TRBJ2-7, is GAGVSQSPRYKVAKRGQDVALRCDPISGHVSLFWYQQALGQGPEFLTYFQNEAQLDKSGLPSDRFFAERPEGSVSTLKIQRTQQEDSAVYLCASSLWDIDYEQYFGPGTRLTVT.

The chain combines TRBV6-1 with TRBJ1-4, with a weak D call TRBD1 (6 bases). The CDR3 runs to 16 residues. Germline CDR1 reads MNHNS; CDR2 reads SASEGT. The V gene lost 2 bases and the J gene lost 11 bases, with 21 bases spanning the gap. CDR3: CASSEMGAASAEKLFF. CDR3 in DNA: TGTGCCAGCAGTGAAATGGGGGCCGCATCCGCTGAGAAACTGTTTTTT.

The chain carries TRBV6-1 and TRBJ1-3; the D gene is possibly TRBD1 (5 bases). CDR1 and CDR2 (germline): MNHNS, SASEGT. V was shortened by 4 bases and J by 3 bases, with 10 bases between the two germline ends. The CDR3 runs 14 residues. The CDR3 DNA follows: TGTGCCAGCAGTGCAACAGGTAGTGGAAACACCATATATTTT. It is translated as CASSATGSGNTIYF.

This chain uses TRBV29-1 with TRBJ1-2; D unclear. Trimming left V 8 bases short and J 5 bases short, with 3 bases between. Germline lookup yields CDR1 SQVTM and CDR2 ANQGSEA. The CDR3 runs to 8 residues. CDR3 sequence reads: CSTYGYTF. CDR3 nucleotides: TGCAGCACGTATGGCTACACCTTC.

V and J are TRBV4-1 and TRBJ2-6; D gene uncertain. This CDR3 is 17 amino acids long. Trimming took off 1 base at V and 0 bases at J, with 10 bases between the two ends. CDR1 is MGHRA and CDR2 is YSYEKL in the germline V gene. The CDR3 loop is CASSQGQVPSGANVLTF. The CDR3, as DNA: TGCGCCAGCAGCCAAGGTCAGGTGCCCTCTGGGGCCAACGTCCTGACTTTC.

V is TRBV14 and J is TRBJ1-2; 11 bases line up with TRBD1. Germline assignment: CDR1 SGHDN and CDR2 FVKESK. V lost 6 bases and J lost 7; bases outside the gene matches: 7. The CDR3 is 14 amino acids. As DNA, the CDR3 is TGTGCCAGCAGTCGGACAGGGGGCAGTAGTGGCTACACCTTC. It yields the protein CASSRTGGSSGYTF.

This chain's CDR3 is CASRGLVGNEQFF. Here the CDR3 DNA reads TGTGCCAGCAGGGGACTAGTTGGCAATGAGCAGTTCTTC. The V gene is TRBV6-1, the J gene TRBJ2-1, with 8 bases aligning to TRBD2. Germline lookup yields CDR1 MNHNS and CDR2 SASEGT. The junction had 4 bases not matched to a gene; V was cut back by 6 bases and J by 6 bases. The CDR3 is 13 residues long.

The chain is built from TRBV5-1 and TRBJ2-5; TRBD2 matches at 8 bases. Germline V gives CDR1 SGHRS, CDR2 YFSETQ. Trimming cost V 0 bases and J 5 bases; bases outside gene matches: 6. This CDR3 region has 15 residues. The CDR3 loop reads CASSLVAGGAETQYF. CDR3 nucleotides: TGCGCCAGCAGCTTGGTGGCCGGGGGGGCGGAGACCCAGTACTTC. Using reference TRBV5-1 and TRBJ2-5 for the parts outside the CDR3, the full variable domain is KAGVTQTPRYLIKTRGQQVTLSCSPISGHRSVSWYQQTPGQGLQFLFEYFSETQRNKGNFPGRFSGRQFSNSRSEMNVSTLELGDSALYLCASSLVAGGAETQYFGPGTRLLVL.

The chain is built from TRBV11-2 and TRBJ2-7; TRBD1 matches 7 bases. The V gene's germline CDR1 is SGHAT and CDR2 FQNNGV. V was pared by 6 bases and J by 3 bases, with 11 bases of the junction left unmatched. The CDR3 sequence is 15 residues long. The DNA for the CDR3 is TGTGCCAGCAGATCGACCGGGACAGCAATCTACGAGCAGTACTTC. It encodes CASRSTGTAIYEQYF. Full variable domain (rest looked up from reference TRBV11-2 and TRBJ2-7): EAGVAQSPRYKIIEKRQSVAFWCNPISGHATLYWYQQILGQGPKLLIQFQNNGVVDDSQLPKDRFSAERLKGVDSTLKIQPAKLEDSAVYLCASRSTGTAIYEQYFGPGTRLTVT.

The chain recombines TRBV19 with TRBJ2-1; 14 nucleotides match TRBD2. The junction had 4 bases not matched to a gene; V was cut back by 0 bases and J by 0 bases. Looked up from germline, CDR1 is LNHDA and CDR2 is SQIVND (reference sequence). There are 19 residues in the CDR3. Here the CDR3 reads CASSIDRLAGGRSYNEQFF. The CDR3 nucleotides read TGTGCCAGTAGTATAGATAGACTAGCGGGAGGGCGCTCCTACAATGAGCAGTTCTTC.

The gene calls are TRBV6-5 and TRBJ1-1; no reliable D call. Trimming left V 5 bases short and J 3 bases short, with 7 bases between. There are 12 residues in the CDR3. The germline V gene has CDR1 MNHEY and CDR2 SVGAGI. The CDR3 DNA sequence: TGTGCCAGCAGTACCCAGTACACTGAAGCTTTCTTT. Translation gives CASSTQYTEAFF.

V gene TRBV5-4 combines with J gene TRBJ2-7; D is uncertain. V was clipped by 2 bases and J by 1 base, with 7 bases between them. Germline V gene sequence: CDR1 SGHNT, CDR2 YYREEE (reference sequence). The CDR3 consists of 13 residues. CDR3 coding DNA: TGTGCCAGCAGCTTTGATGTATCCTACGAGCAGTACTTC. Amino acid sequence: CASSFDVSYEQYF. The full variable domain, with the rest looked up from reference TRBV5-4 and TRBJ2-7, is ETGVTQSPTHLIKTRGQQVTLRCSSQSGHNTVSWYQQALGQGPQFIFQYYREEENGRGNFPPRFSGLQFPNYSSELNVNALELDDSALYLCASSFDVSYEQYFGPGTRLTVT.